This passage covers 30 T cell receptor beta chains from one sample sequenced in a study of blood T cell repertoires in COVID-19 (dated by TCRdb to about 2020). Library preparation was by the immunoSEQ multiplex PCR assay. What TCRdb holds here is the immuneACCESS table cut down to in-frame rearrangements. Part of the clones is not present; checked against another copy, under half of the missing clones reflect an unresolved V gene, and the others are unexplained. The sample records around 150,000 clones, around four fifths of which are singletons. Around 6.2% of the sample is held by the ten biggest clonotypes. Material for sequencing was PBMCs or T cells enriched from blood (not recorded which). The receptors here all came from a middle-aged woman who had recovered from COVID-19.

The rearrangement joins TRBV29-1 to TRBJ1-1, with 7 bases identical to TRBD1. This CDR3 has 11 amino acids. The V gene's germline CDR1 is SQVTM and CDR2 ANQGSEA. The V and J ends lost 3 bases and 8 bases, in that order; junction bases with no gene match: 3. The CDR3 DNA follows: TGCAGCGTTGACCAGACAGGGGAAGCTTTCTTT. It codes for CSVDQTGEAFF.

In this sample, this clone turned up once. The CDR3 DNA is TGTGCCAGCAGCGGGGACAGGAACACTGAAGCTTTCTTT. Translation: CASSGDRNTEAFF. The chain couples TRBV9 to TRBJ1-1; 7 positions agree with TRBD1. The CDR3 is 13 residues long. Trimming took 3 bases from V and 1 from J; bases not matched to a gene: 0. CDR1 and CDR2 from the germline V gene are SGDLS and YYNGEE.

The chain recombines TRBV3-1 (or the pseudogene TRBV3-2) with TRBJ1-1; 8 positions agree with TRBD1. This CDR3 has 14 residues. From germline, CDR1 is LGHDT and CDR2 YNNKEL (reference sequence). V dropped 4 bases and J dropped 0; count of bases not matched to a gene: 1. CDR3 DNA: TGTGCCAGCAGCCTGGGACAGGTGAACACTGAAGCTTTCTTT. Its translation: CASSLGQVNTEAFF.

The CDR3 here is CASSGRTDTQYF. In DNA, the CDR3 is TGTGCCAGCAGCGGCAGGACAGATACGCAGTATTTT. The chain recombines TRBV11-3 with TRBJ2-3; D gene uncertain. V was trimmed by 5 bases and J by 3 bases, leaving 6 bases between them. Germline V lookup: CDR1 SGHNT, CDR2 YENEEA. This CDR3 has 12 residues.

V and J are TRBV19 and TRBJ1-5; 8 bases agree with TRBD1. J lost 2 bases, V lost 5 bases, and 5 bases had no gene match. The CDR3 contains 15 residues. In germline, CDR1 is LNHDA, CDR2 SQIVND (reference sequence). Here the CDR3 DNA reads TGTGCCAGTAGTTACCAGACAGGGGGCAATCAGCCCCAGCATTTT. Its translation: CASSYQTGGNQPQHF.

The chain carries TRBV30 and TRBJ1-1, with no clear D. The CDR3 totals 14 residues. The V gene's germline CDR1 is GTSNPN and CDR2 SVGIG (reference sequence). V lost 0 bases to trimming and J lost 3 bases, with 11 bases between them. This CDR3 reads CAWSVLLRDTEAFF. The CDR3 DNA sequence: TGTGCCTGGAGTGTACTACTGAGGGACACTGAAGCTTTCTTT.

This clone was seen a single time. The chain carries TRBV9 and TRBJ2-2; possibly TRBD2 for D (6 bases). Germline V gives CDR1 SGDLS, CDR2 YYNGEE. The CDR3 has 14 amino acids. The germline V and J ends were trimmed by 7 bases and 3 bases, with 13 bases remaining between them. In DNA, the CDR3 is TGTGCCAGCGGAGGGGCGGGGTACACCGGGGAGCTGTTTTTT. Translating gives CASGGAGYTGELFF.

The CDR3 DNA reads as TGTGCCAGCAGCCAAATCGGGAATGAGCAGTTCTTC. This gives the protein CASSQIGNEQFF. The chain carries TRBV3-1 (or the pseudogene TRBV3-2) and TRBJ2-1; D remains unclear. Germline CDR1 and CDR2: LGHDT and YNNKEL (reference sequence). There are 12 residues in the CDR3. Trimming removed 2 bases at V and 7 bases at J, with 6 bases between.

The chain links TRBV19 to TRBJ2-1; 11 bases fit TRBD1. Germline CDR1 LNHDA, CDR2 SQIVND (reference sequence). There are 12 residues in the CDR3. J gave up 6 bases and V 8 bases, and 0 bases lay outside the gene matches. CDR3 region: CASGTGGNEQFF. CDR3 bases: TGTGCCAGTGGGACAGGGGGCAATGAGCAGTTCTTC. The full variable domain, in which reference TRBV19 and TRBJ2-1 provide the parts outside the CDR3, is DGGITQSPKYLFRKEGQNVTLSCEQNLNHDAMYWYRQDPGQGLRLIYYSQIVNDFQKGDIAEGYSVSREKKESFPLTVTSAQKNPTAFYLCASGTGGNEQFFGPGTRLTVL.

CDR3 sequence: CASSYSSQLGYTF. The CDR3 DNA follows: TGTGCCAGCAGTTACTCGTCCCAACTCGGCTACACCTTC. V usage is TRBV6-5 and J usage is TRBJ1-2; no firm D call. V gave up 0 bases and J gave up 8 bases, with 10 bases separating them. This CDR3 contains 13 residues. The germline V gene encodes CDR1 MNHEY and CDR2 SVGAGI.

The chain carries TRBV10-3 and TRBJ2-2, with a weak D call TRBD2 (6 bases). Deletions cut 0 bases from V and 7 bases from J, with 9 bases between. The germline V gene has CDR1 ENHRY and CDR2 SYGVKD. This CDR3 comprises 14 residues. The chain's CDR3 is CAISESSGFGELFF. Written as DNA, the CDR3 is TGTGCCATCAGTGAGTCTAGCGGTTTCGGGGAGCTGTTTTTT.

The V call is TRBV30, the J call TRBJ2-1; 7 bases fit TRBD2. Germline CDR1 reads GTSNPN; CDR2 reads SVGIG (reference sequence). Germline trimming cut 4 bases from V and 3 bases from J; bases unmatched to any gene: 12. The CDR3 is 16 amino acids. The CDR3 bases are TGTGCCTGGACCCTTGGGGGAGGGAGTTTCTACAATGAGCAGTTCTTC. As protein: CAWTLGGGSFYNEQFF.

V and J are TRBV5-8 and TRBJ1-1, with 7 bases fitting TRBD1. V was pared by 4 bases and J by 0 bases, with 3 bases of the junction left unmatched. Germline V gene lookup returns CDR1 SGHTS and CDR2 YDEGEE. CDR3 length: 14 residues. This chain's CDR3 is CASSRGQMNTEAFF. In DNA, the CDR3 is TGTGCCAGCAGCCGGGGACAGATGAACACTGAAGCTTTCTTT.

The V call is TRBV9, the J call TRBJ2-1; TRBD1 aligns across 12 bases. The CDR3 has 16 residues. Germline assignment: CDR1 SGDLS and CDR2 YYNGEE. J gave up 6 bases and V 2 bases, and 6 bases lay outside the gene matches. The CDR3 sequence: CASSVLRDRGRNEQFF. The CDR3 DNA is TGTGCCAGCAGCGTCCTCCGGGACAGGGGGCGCAATGAGCAGTTCTTC.

The V gene is TRBV5-1, the J gene TRBJ2-2; 16 nucleotides line up with TRBD2. CDR1 SGHRS and CDR2 YFSETQ come from the germline V gene. After removal of 3 bases from V and 0 bases from J, the junction contained 2 bases not matched to a gene. The CDR3 is made up of 18 amino acids. This chain's CDR3 is CASSSGLAGGSNTGELFF. The CDR3 coding sequence is TGCGCCAGCAGCTCGGGACTAGCGGGAGGGTCGAACACCGGGGAGCTGTTTTTT.

This rearrangement joins TRBV7-9 to TRBJ2-1; 7 bases align to TRBD1. V gave up 3 bases and J gave up 2 bases; unmatched junction bases: 4. The CDR3 has 15 amino acids. The germline CDR1 and CDR2 sequences are SEHNR and FQNEAQ (reference sequence). Here the CDR3 reads CASSLLGQTYNEQFF. Here the CDR3 DNA reads TGTGCCAGCAGCTTGTTGGGACAGACCTACAATGAGCAGTTCTTC.

J is TRBJ1-1 and V is TRBV4-2; a weak D match, TRBD1 (5 bases). The CDR3 is 15 amino acids. V shed 0 bases and J shed 0 bases, with 8 bases lying between them. Germline V gene lookup returns CDR1 LGHNA and CDR2 YNFKEQ. This CDR3 reads CASSQENRMNTEAFF. CDR3 bases: TGTGCCAGCAGCCAAGAGAACAGGATGAACACTGAAGCTTTCTTT.

V usage is TRBV29-1 and J usage is TRBJ1-2; D call uncertain. CDR3 length: 9 residues. Per the germline V gene, CDR1 is SQVTM and CDR2 is ANQGSEA. Trimming removed 3 bases at V and 8 bases at J, with 4 bases between. CDR3 coding DNA: TGCAGCGTTGATATGGGCTACACCTTC. This gives the protein CSVDMGYTF.

For the CDR3, the DNA is TGTGCCAGCTCACCACAGGCAGGGGCGAACACCGGGGAGCTGTTTTTT. It translates to CASSPQAGANTGELFF. The chain employs TRBV18 and TRBJ2-2; D might be TRBD1 (6 bases). V lost 1 base and J 0 bases, leaving 9 bases between the germline ends. Germline V lookup: CDR1 KGHSH, CDR2 LQKENI. This CDR3 comprises 16 residues.

The V gene is TRBV2, the J gene TRBJ1-3; D is unclear. Looked up from germline, CDR1 is SNHLY and CDR2 is FYNNEI. Trimming stripped 1 base from V and 6 bases from J, with 7 bases between. The CDR3 contains 13 residues. CDR3 amino acids: CASSEGLENTIYF. CDR3 in DNA: TGTGCCAGCAGTGAAGGGCTCGAAAACACCATATATTTT.

The chain links TRBV6-5 to TRBJ1-1; D gene uncertain. CDR1 and CDR2 from the germline V gene are MNHEY and SVGAGI. This CDR3 contains 13 residues. Trimming shortened V by 5 bases and J by 1 base, and 8 bases separated the two germline ends. The CDR3 is CASSPMRNTEAFF. In nucleotides, the CDR3 is TGTGCCAGCAGTCCCATGAGGAACACTGAAGCTTTCTTT.

The chain recombines TRBV4-1 with TRBJ1-6; 7 bases line up with TRBD1. The CDR3 has 14 amino acids. With 0 bases clipped from V and 11 bases from J, the junction kept 4 bases outside the gene matches. Per germline, CDR1 MGHRA and CDR2 YSYEKL. The CDR3 region is CASSQEGTETPLHF. The CDR3 DNA is TGCGCCAGCAGCCAAGAAGGGACAGAAACACCCCTCCACTTT.

The V gene is TRBV4-1, the J gene TRBJ2-2, with 10 bases identical to TRBD1. Germline values: CDR1 MGHRA, CDR2 YSYEKL. This CDR3 has 16 residues. The J segment lost 2 bases and the V segment lost 4 bases, leaving 4 bases of the junction unmatched. The DNA for the CDR3 is TGCGCCAGCAGCCCACGGACAGGGGGTAACACCGGGGAGCTGTTTTTT. Protein product: CASSPRTGGNTGELFF.

The V gene is TRBV9, the J gene TRBJ2-1, with 9 bases matching TRBD1. The junction had 9 bases not matched to a gene; V was cut back by 5 bases and J by 9 bases. CDR1 SGDLS and CDR2 YYNGEE come from the germline V gene. The length of the CDR3 is 14 residues. The CDR3 DNA reads as TGTGCCAGCAGGAAGGGGACAGGGCGCGCTGAGCAGTTCTTC. Its translation is CASRKGTGRAEQFF.

The DNA for the CDR3 is TGTGCCAGCGAGGGAGGAAATTCACCCCTCCACTTT. Encoded protein: CASEGGNSPLHF. V is TRBV7-9 and J is TRBJ1-6; D unresolved. Germline V gene data show CDR1 as SEHNR and CDR2 as FQNEAQ (reference sequence). V lost 8 bases, J lost 7 bases, and 9 bases lay in between. This CDR3 contains 12 residues.

The chain couples TRBV2 to TRBJ1-3; 10 positions agree with TRBD1. V shed 5 bases, J shed 4 bases, and the junction held 5 bases outside the gene matches. CDR3 length: 15 amino acids. Looked up from germline, CDR1 is SNHLY and CDR2 is FYNNEI. The CDR3 nucleotides read TGTGCCAGCAGTTCGGACAGGGGGACAGGAAACACCATATATTTT. Translation gives CASSSDRGTGNTIYF.

This chain connects TRBV5-1 to TRBJ1-2; D uncertain. The germline gives CDR1 SGHRS, CDR2 YFSETQ. This CDR3 region has 15 residues. V shed 4 bases and J shed 3 bases, with 16 bases lying between them. This chain's CDR3 is CASSADSIRYYGYTF. The CDR3 nucleotides are TGCGCCAGCAGCGCGGACTCAATACGGTACTATGGCTACACCTTC.

The chain uses TRBV12-5 and TRBJ2-1, with TRBD2 as a possible D gene (6 bases). The CDR3 is 17 residues long. Trimming removed 2 bases from V and 2 bases from J, with 16 bases in between. Germline CDR1 and CDR2: LGHNT and FRNRAP. The CDR3: CASGLPDVPGAYNEQFF. Here the CDR3 DNA reads TGTGCTAGTGGTTTGCCCGATGTACCGGGAGCCTACAATGAGCAGTTCTTC.

The V and J genes are TRBV6-5 and TRBJ1-2; possibly TRBD1 for D (6 bases). Trimming took off 6 bases at V and 6 bases at J, with 8 bases between the two ends. Germline CDR1 MNHEY, CDR2 SVGAGI. This CDR3 is 11 amino acids long. In DNA, the CDR3 is TGTGCCAGCAGGGGGGCTGATGGCTACACCTTC. Protein product: CASRGADGYTF.

CDR3 in DNA: TGTGCCAGCAGCTTAAGTTGGCCAGGGGGACAGCCCCAGCATTTT. It encodes CASSLSWPGGQPQHF. V is TRBV5-6 and J is TRBJ1-5; 7 bases are shared with TRBD1. The length of the CDR3 is 15 residues. Trimming at V came to 2 bases and at J to 7 bases, leaving 9 bases not matched to a gene. Germline assignment: CDR1 SGHDT and CDR2 YYEEEE.